This T cell receptor beta chain was captured by sequencing in a study of human versus mouse CDR3 diversity and MHC coevolution. Germline V gene sequence: CDR1 SNHLY, CDR2 FYNNEI. V shed 5 bases, J shed 6 bases, and the junction held 0 bases outside the gene matches. This CDR3 is 12 amino acids long. This clone has a handful of counts. Its matching antigen is unknown. Study results and caveats: Compared with mice, human CDR3s carried more deletions and insertions on average. Most of the three human donors had the lowest clonal inequality.

Naive CD4 T cells, CD45RO-negative and CD62L-positive, were flow-sorted from PBMCs. Libraries were prepared by immunoSEQ multiplex PCR; TCRdb keeps only in-frame clonotypes and omits some of them. This sample has tens of thousands of clones, with roughly 93% found just once. This sequence joins TRBV2 and TRBJ2-2; 7 bases map to TRBD1. Sequencing was carried out using naive CD4+ T cells from blood. The sample's subset: CD45RO-negative CD62L-positive naive CD4 T cells. This TCR derives from a person in their sixties in good health. The DNA of the CDR3 is TGTGCCAGCAGTACAGGGGCCGGGGAGCTGTTTTTT. Residues: CASSTGAGELFF.